The 20 T cell receptor beta chains below were found in one sample sequenced in a study of cytomegalovirus exposure and HLA in healthy donors. The PCR was carried out with 60 Vbeta primers and 13 Jbeta primers. Generated by immunoSEQ multiplex PCR, the TCRdb table keeps only in-frame clones and is missing some. The sample has 100,000 to 150,000 clones, 60% to 75% seen once. What was sequenced was PBMCs. The source is a woman in her forties or fifties in good health and CMV-seropositive.

This CDR3 is CASSRDYSETQYF. The CDR3 DNA reads as TGTGCCAGCAGCCGGGACTACTCGGAGACCCAGTACTTC. The chain is built from TRBV5-4 and TRBJ2-5, with TRBD2 identical over 7 bases. V lost 4 bases, J lost 5 bases, and 5 bases stayed unmatched. CDR3 length: 13 amino acids. Germline V gene sequence: CDR1 SGHNT, CDR2 YYREEE (reference sequence).

This chain links TRBV19 with TRBJ2-5; TRBD1 agrees at 7 bases. V trimming: 4 bases; J trimming: 2 bases; junction bases outside the gene matches: 1. There are 13 residues in the CDR3. Germline V lookup: CDR1 LNHDA, CDR2 SQIVND (reference sequence). This CDR3 reads CASSRDSQETQYF. In DNA form, the CDR3 reads TGTGCCAGTAGTAGGGACAGTCAAGAGACCCAGTACTTC.

The genes are TRBV4-1 and TRBJ2-7; TRBD2 is a possible D gene (5 bases). V lost 3 bases and J lost 6, with 18 bases in between. The CDR3 runs to 15 residues. Germline values: CDR1 MGHRA, CDR2 YSYEKL. The CDR3 DNA reads as TGCGCCAGCAGCCACTCCGAGGGTCTTGACGGCGAGCAGTACTTC. Its protein product is CASSHSEGLDGEQYF.

The chain recombines TRBV7-9 with TRBJ1-2, with 11 bases matching TRBD1. Germline V CDR1 and CDR2: SEHNR, FQNEAQ (reference sequence). With V trimmed by 8 bases and J by 1 base, 3 bases remained unmatched. The CDR3 has 14 residues. The CDR3 DNA is TGTGCCAGCGGACAGGGGGCTATTAACTATGGCTACACCTTC. It specifies CASGQGAINYGYTF.

This chain uses TRBV6-5 with TRBJ2-5, with D possibly TRBD2 on 5 matching bases. CDR3 length: 13 residues. Germline V gene sequence: CDR1 MNHEY, CDR2 SVGAGI. Trimming left V 2 bases short and J 5 bases short, with 9 bases between. Written as DNA, the CDR3 is TGTGCCAGCAGTTACAGTCGCGGGGAGACCCAGTACTTC. Its protein is CASSYSRGETQYF.

The CDR3 DNA is TGTGCCAGCAGTGTACTACTGACAGGGTCCGGGGAGCTGTTTTTT. Residues: CASSVLLTGSGELFF. The genes are TRBV2 and TRBJ2-2; TRBD1 matches at 7 bases. The V segment lost 4 bases and the J segment 6 bases; nucleotides outside the gene matches: 8. In germline, CDR1 is SNHLY, CDR2 FYNNEI. The CDR3 totals 15 residues.

The V gene is TRBV2, the J gene TRBJ1-3; 8 bases are a match to TRBD1. This CDR3 comprises 15 residues. The J segment lost 4 bases and the V segment lost 6 bases, leaving 8 bases of the junction unmatched. CDR1 and CDR2 (germline): SNHLY, FYNNEI. The CDR3 DNA reads as TGTGCCAGCAGGGGAGGAGGGACAGGAGGAAACACCATATATTTT. This sequence encodes CASRGGGTGGNTIYF.

The sample holds a few counts of this clone. The V gene is TRBV6-6, the J gene TRBJ1-6; 10 bases align to TRBD1. Looked up from germline, CDR1 is MNHNY and CDR2 is SVGAGI (reference sequence). V gave up 7 bases and J gave up 8 bases; unmatched junction bases: 11. There are 16 residues in the CDR3. This CDR3 is CASTGLGGTGDSPLHF. CDR3 in DNA: TGTGCCAGCACCGGTTTAGGGGGGACAGGGGATTCACCCCTCCACTTT.

V usage is TRBV4-1 and J usage is TRBJ1-2, with unresolved D. There are 15 residues in the CDR3. Trimming left V 1 base short and J 2 bases short, with 11 bases between. In germline, CDR1 is MGHRA, CDR2 YSYEKL. This CDR3 reads CASSQVPGANYGYTF. In DNA form, the CDR3 reads TGCGCCAGCAGCCAAGTTCCAGGCGCCAACTATGGCTACACCTTC.

The V gene is TRBV2, the J gene TRBJ1-2; 9 bases agree with TRBD1. V trimming: 4 bases; J trimming: 4 bases; junction bases outside the gene matches: 7. The CDR3 is 15 residues long. Germline values: CDR1 SNHLY, CDR2 FYNNEI. DNA for the CDR3: TGTGCCAGCAGTGTTGGGACAGGGTCTGTCTATGGCTACACCTTC. Translated: CASSVGTGSVYGYTF.

This clone was seen only once. V usage is TRBV4-3 and J usage is TRBJ2-7; D not certain. The CDR3 covers 14 residues. Trimming removed 1 base at V and 7 bases at J, with 14 bases between. Germline V lookup: CDR1 LGHNA, CDR2 YSLEER. This chain's CDR3 is CASSQGRSSREQYF. The CDR3 coding sequence is TGCGCCAGCAGCCAAGGCCGGTCGTCTCGGGAGCAGTACTTC.

The chain carries TRBV29-1 and TRBJ2-7; maybe TRBD2 (5 bases). The length of the CDR3 is 12 residues. The germline V and J ends were trimmed by 4 bases and 0 bases, with 7 bases remaining between them. CDR1 is SQVTM, CDR2 ANQGSEA, per germline. The chain's CDR3 is CSVAGSSYEQYF. In DNA, the CDR3 is TGCAGCGTTGCTGGGAGCTCCTACGAGCAGTACTTC.

This sequence joins TRBV6-1 and TRBJ2-3; 8 nucleotides align to TRBD1. The trim removed 4 bases at V and 5 bases at J, leaving 8 bases unmatched. In germline, CDR1 is MNHNS, CDR2 SASEGT. This CDR3 spans 15 amino acids. The CDR3 loop reads CASSVTAGGRDTQYF. CDR3 nucleotides: TGTGCCAGCAGTGTTACGGCAGGGGGCCGAGATACGCAGTATTTT.

In this sample, this clone turned up once. The chain links TRBV15 to TRBJ2-7, with 10 bases lining up with TRBD1. The germline CDR1 and CDR2 sequences are LNHNV and YYDKDF (reference sequence). Trimming took 6 bases from V and 3 from J; bases not matched to a gene: 8. This CDR3 spans 15 amino acids. CDR3 in DNA: TGTGCCACCAGAGATCCGGGACAGGGGCTCTACGAGCAGTACTTC. Translating gives CATRDPGQGLYEQYF.

This CDR3 reads CASSLGALNTEAFF. The CDR3, as DNA: TGTGCCAGCAGCTTAGGGGCCCTAAACACTGAAGCTTTCTTT. The V gene is TRBV7-2, the J gene TRBJ1-1; no clear D gene. There are 14 residues in the CDR3. Germline loops: CDR1 SGHTA, CDR2 FQGNSA. V was trimmed by 1 base and J by 2 bases, leaving 8 bases between them. Using reference TRBV7-2 and TRBJ1-1 for the parts outside the CDR3, the full variable domain is GAGVSQSPSNKVTEKGKDVELRCDPISGHTALYWYRQSLGQGLEFLIYFQGNSAPDKSGLPSDRFSAERTGGSVSTLTIQRTQQEDSAVYLCASSLGALNTEAFFGQGTRLTVV.

The gene calls are TRBV11-2 and TRBJ2-7, with D tentatively TRBD1 (5 bases). The length of the CDR3 is 13 residues. Trimming stripped 1 base from V and 2 bases from J, with 6 bases between. The germline CDR1 and CDR2 sequences are SGHAT and FQNNGV. The CDR3 loop reads CASSLVGAYEQYF. Here the CDR3 DNA reads TGTGCCAGCAGCTTAGTAGGGGCCTACGAGCAGTACTTC.

This sequence joins TRBV5-1 and TRBJ2-1; D uncertain. V was clipped by 0 bases and J by 9 bases, with 7 bases between them. There are 12 residues in the CDR3. Germline V gene lookup returns CDR1 SGHRS and CDR2 YFSETQ. The CDR3 DNA reads as TGCGCCAGCAGCTTGGCCCCGGGTGAGCAGTTCTTC. Protein sequence: CASSLAPGEQFF.

Concerning this clone: One end of the junction does not line up with germline, which may come from a read error. The same CDR3 also results from other DNA sequences found in this sample. CDR3: CASSQEDGGVYEQYF. The CDR3, as DNA: TGCGCCAGCAGCCAAGAAGACGGGGGGGTCTACGAACAGTACTTC. This chain connects TRBV4-1 to TRBJ2-7; 8 bases map to TRBD2. CDR1 MGHRA and CDR2 YSYEKL come from the germline V gene. The CDR3 sequence is 15 residues long.

The CDR3 sequence: CASSVDRTSGGLGQETQYF. The CDR3 DNA reads as TGTGCCAGCAGCGTAGACCGGACTAGCGGGGGGCTGGGTCAAGAGACCCAGTACTTC. The V and J genes are TRBV7-2 and TRBJ2-5, with TRBD2 matching over 14 bases. V trimming: 5 bases; J trimming: 2 bases; junction bases outside the gene matches: 13. This CDR3 has 19 residues. CDR1 is SGHTA, CDR2 FQGNSA, per germline.

This sequence joins TRBV6-6 and TRBJ2-3, with D unresolved. Trimming took 2 bases from V and 6 from J, leaving 12 bases between them. Germline-derived CDR1 and CDR2 are MNHNY and SVGAGI (reference sequence). The length of the CDR3 is 14 residues. This CDR3 reads CASSYQAHADTQYF. CDR3 in DNA: TGTGCCAGCAGTTACCAGGCACACGCGGATACGCAGTATTTT.